A single sample is the source of the 16 T cell receptor beta chains below, sequenced in a study of cytomegalovirus exposure and HLA in healthy donors. PCR was performed using 60 Vbeta and 13 Jbeta primers. Assay used: immunoSEQ multiplex PCR; TCRdb lists only in-frame clones, some missing. The sample carries more than 140,000 clones, about 75% recorded once. Sequenced: PBMCs. These receptors came from a male donor in good health and CMV-seronegative.

The rearrangement uses TRBV4-3 and TRBJ1-4; D might be TRBD1 (6 bases). V dropped 0 bases and J dropped 1 base, with 9 bases sitting between them. CDR1 is LGHNA, CDR2 YSLEER, per germline. CDR3 length: 16 residues. The CDR3 loop reads CASSQEGTITNEKLFF. For the CDR3, the DNA is TGCGCCAGCAGCCAAGAGGGGACAATAACTAATGAAAAACTGTTTTTT.

This rearrangement joins TRBV6-5 to TRBJ2-7; unclear D gene. The ends were cut back, 2 bases at V and 6 bases at J, with 11 bases in the middle. This CDR3 contains 13 residues. Germline loops: CDR1 MNHEY, CDR2 SVGAGI. CDR3 bases: TGTGCCAGCAGTTACGTGACTGCCGGCGAGCAGTACTTC. Its translation: CASSYVTAGEQYF.

This sequence joins TRBV18 and TRBJ2-7; D call uncertain. V gave up 0 bases and J gave up 0 bases, with 12 bases separating them. Germline loops: CDR1 KGHSH, CDR2 LQKENI. The CDR3 is 16 residues long. The CDR3 DNA follows: TGTGCCAGCTCACCACCATCTGGTCTAGTCTCCTACGAGCAGTACTTC. This codes for CASSPPSGLVSYEQYF.

This rearrangement joins TRBV15 to TRBJ2-7; 13 bases agree with TRBD2. Germline trimming cut 1 base from V and 2 bases from J; bases unmatched to any gene: 2. The germline CDR1 and CDR2 sequences are LNHNV and YYDKDF (reference sequence). The CDR3 runs to 16 residues. CDR3: CATSRGTSGGAYEQYF. CDR3 nucleotides: TGTGCCACCAGCAGAGGAACTAGCGGGGGGGCCTACGAGCAGTACTTC.

The rearrangement links TRBV4-3 to TRBJ2-5, with D maybe TRBD2 (5 bases). V lost 0 bases and J 4 bases, leaving 12 bases between the germline ends. Germline values: CDR1 LGHNA, CDR2 YSLEER. The length of the CDR3 is 15 residues. CDR3 residues: CASSQDKRAGETQYF. The CDR3 coding sequence is TGCGCCAGCAGCCAAGATAAAAGGGCGGGAGAGACCCAGTACTTC.

This clone was seen a few times. The gene calls are TRBV11-2 and TRBJ1-6; D uncertain. The CDR3 is made up of 14 amino acids. Germline CDR1 is SGHAT and CDR2 is FQNNGV. Trimming took off 3 bases at V and 9 bases at J, with 12 bases between the two ends. CDR3 region: CASSFEGLSSPLHF. CDR3 bases: TGTGCCAGCAGCTTTGAGGGATTGAGTTCACCCCTCCACTTT.

The rearrangement links TRBV27 to TRBJ2-7; D ambiguous. Germline CDR1 is MNHEY and CDR2 is SMNVEV (reference sequence). CDR3 length: 14 amino acids. V lost 3 bases and J lost 0, with 9 bases in between. CDR3 sequence: CASSFTRSSYEQYF. The CDR3 nucleotides are TGTGCCAGCAGTTTTACGAGGAGCTCCTACGAGCAGTACTTC.

V and J are TRBV5-1 and TRBJ1-5, with 10 positions matching TRBD1. The V gene end was trimmed by 3 bases and the J gene end by 4 bases; junction bases not matched to a gene: 4. This CDR3 region has 15 residues. The germline CDR1 and CDR2 sequences are SGHRS and YFSETQ. DNA for the CDR3: TGCGCCAGCAGCTCAGGGACAGGGGATAATCAGCCCCAGCATTTT. Translated: CASSSGTGDNQPQHF.

This chain joins TRBV11-2 and TRBJ1-2; D is ambiguous. V shed 0 bases and J shed 4 bases, with 18 bases lying between them. This CDR3 comprises 17 residues. Germline V gene sequence: CDR1 SGHAT, CDR2 FQNNGV. The CDR3 DNA reads TGTGCCAGCAGCTTAGATTATACGACGGACTATCGCTATGGCTACACCTTC. Its translation is CASSLDYTTDYRYGYTF. Drawing the rest from reference TRBV11-2 and TRBJ1-2, the complete variable domain is EAGVAQSPRYKIIEKRQSVAFWCNPISGHATLYWYQQILGQGPKLLIQFQNNGVVDDSQLPKDRFSAERLKGVDSTLKIQPAKLEDSAVYLCASSLDYTTDYRYGYTFGSGTRLTVV.

As to this clone: Since the CDR3 does not end with the conserved phenylalanine or tryptophan, this likely comes from a read error. This chain connects TRBV19 to TRBJ2-2, with D maybe TRBD1 (6 bases). Germline CDR1 and CDR2: LNHDA and SQIVND (reference sequence). The CDR3 has 14 amino acids. V gave up 5 bases and J gave up 4 bases, with 11 bases separating them. This CDR3 reads CASSEQGLTGELFS. Here the CDR3 DNA reads TGTGCCAGTAGTGAACAGGGTCTCACCGGGGAGCTGTTTTCT.

V and J are TRBV9 and TRBJ2-4, with D uncertain. V was clipped by 0 bases and J by 0 bases, with 10 bases between them. Germline V gene lookup returns CDR1 SGDLS and CDR2 YYNGEE. This CDR3 has 16 amino acids. The CDR3 reads CASSVGEKLAKNIQYF. As DNA, the CDR3 is TGTGCCAGCAGCGTAGGAGAAAAGTTAGCCAAAAACATTCAGTACTTC.

The rearrangement joins TRBV30 to TRBJ2-5; 12 positions agree with TRBD2. The CDR3 is 11 amino acids. The ends lost 3 bases at V and 14 bases at J; junction bases unmatched: 4. Germline CDR1 reads GTSNPN; CDR2 reads SVGIG (reference sequence). CDR3 coding DNA: TGTGCCTGGAGGACTAGCGGGGGCCCCTACTTC. Protein sequence: CAWRTSGGPYF.

This clone has only one observation. This chain uses TRBV11-2 with TRBJ2-7; 10 bases are shared with TRBD1. There are 17 residues in the CDR3. Germline loops: CDR1 SGHAT, CDR2 FQNNGV. With 1 base clipped from V and 4 bases from J, the junction kept 10 bases outside the gene matches. CDR3 bases: TGTGCCAGCAGCTTAGTTAGGGGACAGGGGTCCCCTTACGAGCAGTACTTC. This sequence encodes CASSLVRGQGSPYEQYF.

The chain couples TRBV27 to TRBJ1-4, with 7 bases matching TRBD1. Germline V gene data show CDR1 as MNHEY and CDR2 as SMNVEV (reference sequence). V lost 5 bases and J lost 0; bases outside the gene matches: 12. This CDR3 contains 18 residues. CDR3 DNA sequence: TGTGCCAGCAGTCAACCGGGACAGTCGACCCCAACTAATGAAAAACTGTTTTTT. It translates to CASSQPGQSTPTNEKLFF.

V is TRBV5-4 and J is TRBJ2-1; TRBD2 matches 7 bases. The CDR3 is 13 residues long. Germline assignment: CDR1 SGHNT and CDR2 YYREEE (reference sequence). With 2 bases clipped from V and 9 bases from J, the junction kept 5 bases outside the gene matches. The CDR3 loop reads CASSFVAGGEQFF. CDR3 nucleotides: TGTGCCAGCAGCTTCGTAGCGGGCGGTGAGCAGTTCTTC.

With regard to this clone: This sample also contains other DNA sequences that code for the same CDR3. This chain connects TRBV7-2 to TRBJ2-5; no reliable D call. Trimming stripped 3 bases from V and 2 bases from J, with 7 bases between. This CDR3 spans 13 amino acids. Germline loops: CDR1 SGHTA, CDR2 FQGNSA. The CDR3 loop is CASSLARQETQYF. The DNA for the CDR3 is TGTGCCAGCAGCTTGGCTCGTCAAGAGACCCAGTACTTC.